This paragraph reports one T cell receptor (beta chain). Its antigen is not identified. These data come from a study of cytomegalovirus exposure and HLA in healthy donors. Whole-study results and caveats: TCR beta sequences reportedly predicted the HLA-A and HLA-B alleles of most subjects accurately. Prior analysis indicated that the majority of TCR beta V segments exhibited productivity approximately 87% or approximately 30% of the time.

The CDR3 spans 11 residues. Trimming cost V 6 bases and J 1 base, with 3 bases left between them. CDR1 is SNHLY, CDR2 FYNNEI, per germline. PCR was performed using 60 Vbeta and 13 Jbeta primers. Sequencing used immunoSEQ multiplex PCR; TCRdb keeps in-frame clones, though not all of them. The table has over 95,000 clones, approximately 80% seen once. This TCR was recovered from a female donor in good health and CMV-seronegative. Source material: PBMCs. The chain joins TRBV2 to TRBJ1-1; no reliable D call. The CDR3 DNA follows: TGTGCCAGCAGCAGGAACACTGAAGCTTTCTTT. The encoded protein is CASSRNTEAFF. The full variable domain, rest sourced from reference TRBV2 and TRBJ1-1, is EPEVTQTPSHQVTQMGQEVILRCVPISNHLYFYWYRQILGQKVEFLVSFYNNEISEKSEIFDDQFSVERPDGSNFTLKIRSTKLEDSAMYFCASSRNTEAFFGQGTRLTVV.